One and the same sample provided the 8 T cell receptor beta chains below, sequenced in a study of Ad26.COV2.S vaccination and SARS-CoV-2 variants. As for treatment: 15 to 20 received Ad26.COV2.S at low or high dose, single or two shots; a few received placebo; per-sample allocation not given. Material that was analyzed had been drawn on day 63 after the first vaccine or placebo injection. Assay used: immunoSEQ multiplex PCR; TCRdb lists only in-frame clones, some missing. The data hold around 240,000 clones, with roughly 90% observed a single time. Here the sequenced sample was peripheral blood, taken in a trial of Ad26.COV2.S vaccine versus placebo. These receptor sequences come from a person between 18 and 65 years old who received the Ad26.COV2.S COVID-19 vaccine or a placebo.

The gene calls are TRBV13 and TRBJ2-7, with 9 bases lining up with TRBD2. Looked up from germline, CDR1 is PRHDT and CDR2 is FYEKMQ (reference sequence). V lost 0 bases and J lost 3; bases outside the gene matches: 21. There are 21 residues in the CDR3. DNA of the CDR3: TGTGCCAGCAGCTTAGGAATTTCGGCTAGCGGGAAAGGGAGTATTAACTACGAGCAGTACTTC. Amino acid sequence: CASSLGISASGKGSINYEQYF.

The chain links TRBV20-1 to TRBJ2-3, with D uncertain. This CDR3 is built from 11 residues. Germline values: CDR1 DFQATT, CDR2 SNEGSKA (reference sequence). Trimming removed 0 bases from V and 7 bases from J, with 5 bases in between. The CDR3 protein is CSARDLYTQYF. CDR3 sequence (DNA): TGCAGTGCTAGAGATCTGTATACGCAGTATTTT.

The rearrangement links TRBV19 to TRBJ2-2, with D perhaps matching TRBD1 (6 bases). Trimming cost V 4 bases and J 2 bases, with 14 bases left between them. There are 16 residues in the CDR3. Germline CDR1 reads LNHDA; CDR2 reads SQIVND (reference sequence). DNA for the CDR3: TGTGCCAGTAGTAGAAGGGGGTTCCCCAACACCGGGGAGCTGTTTTTT. This codes for CASSRRGFPNTGELFF.

The V and J genes are TRBV29-1 and TRBJ2-2; 11 bases agree with TRBD2. V shed 6 bases and J 1 base; nucleotides not matched to a gene: 10. CDR3 length: 17 residues. The germline CDR1 and CDR2 sequences are SQVTM and ANQGSEA. DNA for the CDR3: TGCAGCGTATCGCCCCCCGGACTAGCGGGGAACACCGGGGAGCTGTTTTTT. The encoded protein is CSVSPPGLAGNTGELFF.

This chain connects TRBV7-2 to TRBJ1-2; D may be TRBD1 (5 bases). Germline CDR1 is SGHTA and CDR2 is FQGNSA. The V and J ends lost 5 bases and 3 bases respectively, with 19 bases between them. The CDR3 runs to 16 residues. CDR3: CASSPGTSTTYYGYTF. The CDR3 DNA reads TGTGCCAGCAGCCCAGGGACCTCTACTACTTACTATGGCTACACCTTC.

V gene TRBV28 combines with J gene TRBJ2-1, with D maybe TRBD1 (6 bases). Trimming removed 3 bases at V and 10 bases at J, with 16 bases between. The germline V gene encodes CDR1 MDHEN and CDR2 SYDVKM. The CDR3 totals 14 residues. The CDR3 region is CASSFDRFSGEQFF. In DNA, the CDR3 is TGTGCCAGCAGTTTTGACAGGTTTTCGGGAGAGCAGTTCTTC.

J is TRBJ1-1 and V is TRBV5-1; 8 nucleotides line up with TRBD1. Germline V gene data show CDR1 as SGHRS and CDR2 as YFSETQ. V shed 6 bases, J shed 1 base, and the junction held 11 bases outside the gene matches. The CDR3 has 16 residues. CDR3 nucleotides: TGCGCCAGCACTGCAGGGGGCTTGGCGTCGAACACTGAAGCTTTCTTT. Its protein is CASTAGGLASNTEAFF.

The chain uses TRBV14 and TRBJ1-2; 7 nucleotides line up with TRBD1. J lost 4 bases, V lost 5 bases, and 10 bases had no gene match. The length of the CDR3 is 15 residues. Germline V gene sequence: CDR1 SGHDN, CDR2 FVKESK. CDR3 residues: CASSDRAVSRYGYTF. The CDR3 coding sequence is TGTGCCAGCAGCGACAGGGCCGTAAGCCGCTATGGCTACACCTTC.